Described below is a single T cell receptor (beta chain) sequence and its context. The junction departs from germline at one end; a sequencing error may be responsible. While infection was still active, Seattle patients were enrolled and then followed longitudinally. This entry is derived from a study of blood T cell repertoires in COVID-19. Study-wide background: COVID-19 samples, acute and convalescent, were from the United States, Italy and Spain. The analysed material was cDNA or gDNA that came from T cells, B-cell-depleted T cells, or PBMCs.

Profiling relied on immunoSEQ multiplex PCR, and the TCRdb table lists in-frame clones only, not all of them. The data show some 200,000 clones, 90% to 95% seen once. This TCR derives from a man aged 30 to 45 with COVID-19, enrolled during active disease. The sequencing sample was made of peripheral blood.

The CDR3 bases are TGTGCCAGCGGTCCCGCCAGACAGTACCAGGAGACCCAGTACTTC. This translates into CASGPARQYQETQYF. This chain uses TRBV7-9 with TRBJ2-5; TRBD1 is a possible D gene (5 bases). The CDR3 has 15 amino acids. Per germline, CDR1 SEHNR and CDR2 FQNEAQ (reference sequence).